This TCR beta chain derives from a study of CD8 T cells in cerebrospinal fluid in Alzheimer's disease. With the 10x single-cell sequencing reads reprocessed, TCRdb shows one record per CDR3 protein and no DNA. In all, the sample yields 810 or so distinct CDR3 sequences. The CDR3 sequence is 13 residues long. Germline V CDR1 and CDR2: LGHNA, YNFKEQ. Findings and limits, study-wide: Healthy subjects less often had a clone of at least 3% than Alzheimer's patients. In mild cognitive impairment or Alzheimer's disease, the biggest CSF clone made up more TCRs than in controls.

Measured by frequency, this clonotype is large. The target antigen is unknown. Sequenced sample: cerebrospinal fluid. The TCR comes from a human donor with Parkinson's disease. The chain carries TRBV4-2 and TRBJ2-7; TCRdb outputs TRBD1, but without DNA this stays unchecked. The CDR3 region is CASSRNRAGEQYF.